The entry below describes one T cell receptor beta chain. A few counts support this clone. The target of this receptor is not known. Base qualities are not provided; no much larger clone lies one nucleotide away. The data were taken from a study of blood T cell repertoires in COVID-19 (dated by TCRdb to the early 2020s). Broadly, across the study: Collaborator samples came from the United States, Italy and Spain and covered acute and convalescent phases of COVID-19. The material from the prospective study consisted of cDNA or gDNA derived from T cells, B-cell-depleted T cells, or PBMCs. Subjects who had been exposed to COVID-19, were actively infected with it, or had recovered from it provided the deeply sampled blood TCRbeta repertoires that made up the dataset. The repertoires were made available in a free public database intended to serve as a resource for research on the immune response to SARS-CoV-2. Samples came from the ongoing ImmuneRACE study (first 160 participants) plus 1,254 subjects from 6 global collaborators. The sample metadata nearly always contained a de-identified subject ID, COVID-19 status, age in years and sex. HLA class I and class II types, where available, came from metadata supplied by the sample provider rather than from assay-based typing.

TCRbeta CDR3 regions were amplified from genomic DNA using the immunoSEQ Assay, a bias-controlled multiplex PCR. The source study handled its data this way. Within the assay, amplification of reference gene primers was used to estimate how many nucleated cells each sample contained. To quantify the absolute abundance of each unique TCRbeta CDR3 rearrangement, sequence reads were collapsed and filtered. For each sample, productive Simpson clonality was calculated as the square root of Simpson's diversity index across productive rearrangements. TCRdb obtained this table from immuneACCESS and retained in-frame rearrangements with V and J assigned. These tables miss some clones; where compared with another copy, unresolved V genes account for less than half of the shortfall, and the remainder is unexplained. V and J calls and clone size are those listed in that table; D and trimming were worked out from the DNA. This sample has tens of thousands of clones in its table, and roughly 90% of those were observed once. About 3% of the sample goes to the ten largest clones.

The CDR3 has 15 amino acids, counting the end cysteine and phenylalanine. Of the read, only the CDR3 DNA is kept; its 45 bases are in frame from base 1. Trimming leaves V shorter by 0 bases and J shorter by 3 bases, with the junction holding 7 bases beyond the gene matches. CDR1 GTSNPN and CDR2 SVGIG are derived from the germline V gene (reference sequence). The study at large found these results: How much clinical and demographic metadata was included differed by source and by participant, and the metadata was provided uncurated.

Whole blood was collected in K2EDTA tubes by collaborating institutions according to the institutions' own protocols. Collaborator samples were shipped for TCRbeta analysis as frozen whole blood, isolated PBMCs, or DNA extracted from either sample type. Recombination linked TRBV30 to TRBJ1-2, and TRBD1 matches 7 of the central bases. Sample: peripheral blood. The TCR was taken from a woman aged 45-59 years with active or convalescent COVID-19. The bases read TGTGCCTGGAGTGTAACAGGGGATGTCTACTATGGCTACACCTTC. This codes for CAWSVTGDVYYGYTF.